What follows are 9 T cell receptor beta chains derived from one specimen sequenced in a study of blood T cell repertoires in COVID-19. Produced via immunoSEQ multiplex PCR; TCRdb's table is partial and in-frame only. The data contain around 240,000 clones, around 93% of them singletons. Sequenced: PBMCs or T cells enriched from blood (not recorded which). The receptors derive from a human donor in a cohort exposed to, infected with or recovered from COVID-19 (not recorded which). The donor label of this sample is uncertain.

The V gene is TRBV5-1, the J gene TRBJ2-5, with 7 positions matching TRBD2. Trimming took 3 bases from V and 3 from J; bases not matched to a gene: 2. CDR1 SGHRS and CDR2 YFSETQ come from the germline V gene. This CDR3 spans 13 amino acids. CDR3 residues: CASSSGGKETQYF. The DNA for the CDR3 is TGCGCCAGCAGCTCGGGGGGTAAAGAGACCCAGTACTTC.

The chain recombines TRBV18 with TRBJ2-7; 9 nucleotides match TRBD2. CDR3 length equals 15 residues. V shed 0 bases, J shed 9 bases, and the junction held 9 bases outside the gene matches. Germline V gives CDR1 KGHSH, CDR2 LQKENI. Written as DNA, the CDR3 is TGTGCCAGCTCACCACCCGCGGGGGGGCGGTCCGGGCAGTACTTC. Translating gives CASSPPAGGRSGQYF.

The sample holds one count of this clone. This rearrangement joins TRBV4-3 to TRBJ1-1; 8 bases are a match to TRBD1. V was pared by 3 bases and J by 1 base, with 7 bases of the junction left unmatched. Germline V gene lookup returns CDR1 LGHNA and CDR2 YSLEER. The CDR3 sequence is 16 residues long. CDR3 amino acids: CASSHGLGQGNTEAFF. In DNA form, the CDR3 reads TGCGCCAGCAGCCATGGCCTAGGACAGGGGAACACTGAAGCTTTCTTT.

The chain has TRBV6-5 and TRBJ1-2, with 10 positions matching TRBD1. J gave up 8 bases and V 6 bases, and 9 bases lay outside the gene matches. Per the germline V gene, CDR1 is MNHEY and CDR2 is SVGAGI. The CDR3 contains 14 residues. The DNA for the CDR3 is TGTGCCAGCAGGGCCGGGACAGGGGTTGGCGGCTACACCTTC. Encoded protein: CASRAGTGVGGYTF.

The CDR3 reads CASSLRGGAGEQYF. In DNA form, the CDR3 reads TGTGCCAGCAGCTTGAGAGGAGGGGCCGGGGAGCAGTACTTC. This chain connects TRBV11-3 to TRBJ2-7; tentatively, D is TRBD2 (6 bases). Germline-derived CDR1 and CDR2 are SGHNT and YENEEA. This CDR3 comprises 14 residues. V lost 3 bases and J 7 bases, leaving 16 bases between the germline ends.

The chain carries TRBV28 and TRBJ1-5; maybe TRBD1 (6 bases). Germline lookup yields CDR1 MDHEN and CDR2 SYDVKM. The CDR3 extends over 15 amino acids. Trimming cost V 10 bases and J 7 bases, with 23 bases left between them. CDR3 protein: CAIAPRGGRGQPQHF. CDR3 DNA sequence: TGTGCCATCGCTCCCCGGGGGGGGCGCGGGCAGCCCCAGCATTTT.

The rearrangement joins TRBV11-3 to TRBJ2-1, with D unclear. Trimming took off 5 bases at V and 3 bases at J, with 14 bases between the two ends. Looked up from germline, CDR1 is SGHNT and CDR2 is YENEEA. The CDR3 has 15 residues. This CDR3 is CASSLTSGRYNEQFF. CDR3 in DNA: TGTGCCAGCAGCCTCACCTCTGGCCGCTACAATGAGCAGTTCTTC.

J is TRBJ1-2 and V is TRBV3-1 (or the pseudogene TRBV3-2); 10 nucleotides agree with TRBD1. The V gene's germline CDR1 is LGHDT and CDR2 YNNKEL (reference sequence). V shed 1 base, J shed 4 bases, and the junction held 6 bases outside the gene matches. This CDR3 region has 16 residues. The chain's CDR3 is CASSQGRGQGIYGYTF. The CDR3 bases are TGTGCCAGCAGCCAAGGGAGGGGACAGGGGATCTATGGCTACACCTTC.

This chain links TRBV27 with TRBJ1-6, with TRBD1 as a possible D gene (5 bases). CDR3 length: 15 residues. Germline V lookup: CDR1 MNHEY, CDR2 SMNVEV (reference sequence). The V end was cut by 3 bases, the J end by 7 bases, with 13 bases between. In DNA, the CDR3 is TGTGCCAGCAGTTTGGACATCTACACGAATTCACCCCTCCACTTT. This gives the protein CASSLDIYTNSPLHF.